These 24 T cell receptor beta chains were all obtained from the same sample, sequenced in a study of shared clonotypes between healthy human individuals. Using immunoSEQ multiplex PCR, the repertoire was profiled, and TCRdb retains in-frame clones only, with some absent. The sample has more than 2 million clones, roughly 94% seen once. The sequencing input was naive CD4+ T cells sorted from blood. Sample subset: CD45RA+ positively selected. The receptors stem from a man aged 18 to 29 in good health.

To note about this clone: One end of the junction is discordant with germline, which a read error may explain. The chain employs TRBV6-5 and TRBJ2-2; 9 nucleotides match TRBD1. Germline V gene data show CDR1 as MNHEY and CDR2 as SVGAGI. The CDR3 sequence is 16 residues long. In DNA form, the CDR3 reads TGTGCCAGCACTTACACCGGGACAGGGAGGACCGGGGAGCTGTTTTTT. Its protein product is CASTYTGTGRTGELFF.

About this clone: The sample holds other DNA sequences that translate to the same CDR3. V is TRBV2 and J is TRBJ2-7, with 12 bases lining up with TRBD1. V dropped 8 bases and J dropped 6; count of bases not matched to a gene: 5. Germline-derived CDR1 and CDR2 are SNHLY and FYNNEI. CDR3 size: 13 residues. The CDR3 bases are TGTGCCAGCTCTAGGGACAGGGGGCGCGAGCAGTACTTC. It encodes CASSRDRGREQYF.

V is TRBV30 and J is TRBJ1-1, with D uncertain. From germline, CDR1 is GTSNPN and CDR2 SVGIG (reference sequence). Trimming stripped 0 bases from V and 1 base from J, with 9 bases between. The CDR3 is made up of 14 amino acids. CDR3 sequence: CAWSVLGKNTEAFF. DNA of the CDR3: TGTGCCTGGAGTGTACTCGGCAAGAACACTGAAGCTTTCTTT.

The chain is built from TRBV30 and TRBJ2-5; D possibly uses TRBD1 or TRBD2 (5 bases each). The germline V gene has CDR1 GTSNPN and CDR2 SVGIG (reference sequence). The CDR3 is 11 residues long. The CDR3 nucleotides read TGTAGCACCGGGACCCAAGAGACCCAGTACTTC. Translating it yields CSTGTQETQYF.

The chain is built from TRBV6-6 and TRBJ2-5, with D perhaps given as TRBD1 or TRBD2 (6 bases each). The CDR3 is 12 amino acids. V was pared by 7 bases and J by 5 bases, with 11 bases between. Germline CDR1 MNHNY, CDR2 SVGAGI (reference sequence). CDR3 DNA sequence: TGTGCCAGCAACAGGGAGGCGGAGACCCAGTACTTC. Translated: CASNREAETQYF.

The CDR3 is CASSLSTVGGTGELFF. The CDR3 DNA reads as TGTGCCAGCAGTTTATCGACCGTCGGAGGGACCGGGGAGCTGTTTTTT. This chain joins TRBV27 and TRBJ2-2, with a tentative D call TRBD2 (6 bases). Trimming shortened V by 0 bases and J by 5 bases, and 13 bases separated the two germline ends. The CDR3 consists of 16 residues. The germline gives CDR1 MNHEY, CDR2 SMNVEV (reference sequence).

The genes are TRBV28 and TRBJ1-4; TRBD1 aligns across 11 bases. Germline V gives CDR1 MDHEN, CDR2 SYDVKM. The CDR3 sequence is 14 residues long. The V gene end was trimmed by 5 bases and the J gene end by 8 bases; junction bases not matched to a gene: 4. This CDR3 is CASSGQGAVEKLFF. The CDR3 region has the DNA TGTGCCAGCAGTGGACAGGGGGCGGTAGAAAAACTGTTTTTT.

This clone was detected only a few times. The chain links TRBV5-4 to TRBJ2-3; D is unclear. The CDR3 is 13 amino acids. V was clipped by 3 bases and J by 0 bases, with 5 bases between them. The germline CDR1 and CDR2 sequences are SGHNT and YYREEE (reference sequence). Written as DNA, the CDR3 is TGTGCCAGCAGCTCGTCTAGCACAGATACGCAGTATTTT. Amino acids: CASSSSSTDTQYF.

Comments on this clone: The same CDR3 also results from other DNA sequences found in this sample. This chain uses TRBV6-5 with TRBJ1-1, with D tentatively TRBD1 (6 bases). Germline V CDR1 and CDR2: MNHEY, SVGAGI. This CDR3 contains 13 residues. V lost 2 bases to trimming and J lost 5 bases, with 9 bases between them. The CDR3 loop reads CASSYRRGTEAFF. CDR3 in DNA: TGTGCCAGCAGTTACCGGAGGGGGACTGAAGCTTTCTTT.

The CDR3 DNA sequence: TGTGCCAGCAGTGAGCAGATGGGCTATGGCTACACCTTC. Its translation is CASSEQMGYGYTF. V and J are TRBV6-4 and TRBJ1-2; D unresolved. V was cut by 3 bases and J by 4 bases, with 9 bases left in between. Germline V gene lookup returns CDR1 MRHNA and CDR2 SNTAGT. The CDR3 runs to 13 residues.

The V gene is TRBV7-2, the J gene TRBJ1-6, with D tentatively TRBD1 (6 bases). V was clipped by 6 bases and J by 13 bases, with 19 bases between them. CDR1 is SGHTA, CDR2 FQGNSA, per germline. The CDR3 spans 14 residues. CDR3 in DNA: TGTGCCAGCAGACGGACAGAACTATCATCGCCCCTCCACTTT. Its translation: CASRRTELSSPLHF.

V is TRBV11-2 and J is TRBJ2-1, with 11 positions matching TRBD1. The CDR3 totals 15 residues. Trimming removed 0 bases from V and 9 bases from J; junction bases left unmatched: 4. The germline CDR1 and CDR2 sequences are SGHAT and FQNNGV. The CDR3 DNA is TGTGCCAGCAGCTTAGAAGGGACAGGGGGAGGTGAGCAGTTCTTC. Translated, it gives CASSLEGTGGGEQFF.

This chain joins TRBV6-1 and TRBJ2-2; a weak D match, TRBD1 (6 bases). Germline V gene sequence: CDR1 MNHNS, CDR2 SASEGT. V was pared by 4 bases and J by 8 bases, with 20 bases between. The CDR3 loop spans 16 amino acids. The chain's CDR3 is CASSALQGPGFGELFF. CDR3 DNA: TGTGCCAGCAGTGCCTTACAGGGTCCGGGTTTTGGGGAGCTGTTTTTT.

The rearrangement uses TRBV10-3 and TRBJ2-5; 12 bases are a match to TRBD2. Trimming at V came to 2 bases and at J to 4 bases, leaving 5 bases not matched to a gene. Germline assignment: CDR1 ENHRY and CDR2 SYGVKD. CDR3 length: 16 residues. CDR3 DNA sequence: TGTGCCATCAGTGAGGCTAGCGGGGGGGCCGGAGAGACCCAGTACTTC. This sequence encodes CAISEASGGAGETQYF.

As concerns this clone: In the same sample, other DNA sequences code for this CDR3. This chain connects TRBV10-3 to TRBJ1-4; tentatively, D is TRBD1 (5 bases). The CDR3 has 14 residues. Germline CDR1 reads ENHRY; CDR2 reads SYGVKD. V lost 3 bases to trimming and J lost 0 bases, with 5 bases between them. CDR3 residues: CAISEGATNEKLFF. The CDR3 DNA reads TGTGCCATCAGTGAAGGGGCAACTAATGAAAAACTGTTTTTT.

The chain couples TRBV30 to TRBJ1-1, with D tentatively TRBD1 (5 bases). The germline V gene has CDR1 GTSNPN and CDR2 SVGIG (reference sequence). V was pared by 4 bases and J by 6 bases, with 12 bases between. The CDR3 sequence is 12 residues long. The CDR3 reads CAWNRGAPEAFF. Here the CDR3 DNA reads TGTGCCTGGAATAGGGGCGCCCCTGAAGCTTTCTTT.

The chain joins TRBV6-4 to TRBJ1-1, with D unclear. Germline V gene data show CDR1 as MRHNA and CDR2 as SNTAGT. This CDR3 is 14 amino acids long. With 5 bases removed from V and 6 bases from J, the gap between germline ends came to 16 bases. For the CDR3, the DNA is TGTGCCAGCAGTTATAGGGTAAGGGAGTCTGAAGCTTTCTTT. It encodes CASSYRVRESEAFF.

The chain combines TRBV10-1 with TRBJ2-7; D is possibly TRBD1 (6 bases). The CDR3 sequence is 12 residues long. The V end was cut by 5 bases, the J end by 5 bases, with 10 bases between. CDR1 is WNHNN and CDR2 is SYGVQD in the germline V gene (reference sequence). CDR3: CASSNRVDEQYF. In nucleotides, the CDR3 is TGCGCCAGCAGTAACAGGGTGGACGAGCAGTACTTC.

The J gene is TRBJ1-3, the V gene TRBV5-6; D remains unclear. The CDR3 has 14 amino acids. Trimming removed 0 bases at V and 8 bases at J, with 12 bases between. Germline CDR1 reads SGHDT; CDR2 reads YYEEEE. For the CDR3, the DNA is TGTGCCAGCAGCTTGGCCCACCCCCCCGACACCATATATTTT. This sequence encodes CASSLAHPPDTIYF.

With regard to this clone: This same CDR3 is encoded by further DNA sequences in the sample. CDR3 nucleotides: TGTGCCAGCAGGACGGTGAACACTGAAGCTTTCTTT. Its protein product is CASRTVNTEAFF. The chain carries TRBV27 and TRBJ1-1; D gene uncertain. The CDR3 loop spans 12 amino acids. Germline CDR1 reads MNHEY; CDR2 reads SMNVEV (reference sequence). Trimming cost V 6 bases and J 0 bases, with 5 bases left between them.

The V call is TRBV18, the J call TRBJ1-4; D unclear. The CDR3 runs to 16 residues. CDR1 and CDR2 from the germline V gene are KGHSH and LQKENI. V gave up 2 bases and J gave up 8 bases, with 18 bases separating them. DNA for the CDR3: TGTGCCAGCTCACCAAAAGGTCCGAAGATCGCGGAAAAACTGTTTTTT. Residues: CASSPKGPKIAEKLFF.

V gene TRBV30 combines with J gene TRBJ1-1, with a weak D call TRBD1 (5 bases). The germline CDR1 and CDR2 sequences are GTSNPN and SVGIG (reference sequence). Trimming took 2 bases from V and 3 from J, leaving 16 bases between them. There are 15 residues in the CDR3. The CDR3 DNA reads TGTGCCTGGAGTAGGGACTCCAGGGCGGACACTGAAGCTTTCTTT. Protein product: CAWSRDSRADTEAFF.

The chain joins TRBV5-1 to TRBJ2-7, with TRBD1 matching 11 bases. V lost 5 bases, J lost 2 bases, and 6 bases stayed unmatched. This CDR3 has 15 residues. Per germline, CDR1 SGHRS and CDR2 YFSETQ. CDR3 region: CASRSGTGGTYEQYF. CDR3 bases: TGCGCCAGCAGGTCTGGGACAGGGGGAACCTACGAGCAGTACTTC.

The chain combines TRBV18 with TRBJ2-3, with TRBD1 matching over 8 bases. Germline trimming cut 2 bases from V and 2 bases from J; bases unmatched to any gene: 3. CDR3 length: 15 residues. Per germline, CDR1 KGHSH and CDR2 LQKENI. The CDR3 nucleotides are TGTGCCAGCTCACCATGGGGACAGGACACAGATACGCAGTATTTT. It yields the protein CASSPWGQDTDTQYF.